The 24 T cell receptor beta chains presented below share a single source sample, sequenced in a study of Tregs in tolerant kidney transplant recipients. Here immunoSEQ multiplex PCR was the method, and the copy in TCRdb shows in-frame clones only, minus some. The repertoire holds 240,000 or so clones, 80% to 85% seen once, with around 0.61% in the top ten. The specimen sequenced was CD4+ T cells from blood. These receptors originate from a human donor in good health.

The V gene is TRBV29-1, the J gene TRBJ2-5; 10 bases agree with TRBD2. With 6 bases clipped from V and 4 bases from J, the junction kept 14 bases outside the gene matches. The CDR3 sequence is 16 residues long. Germline lookup yields CDR1 SQVTM and CDR2 ANQGSEA. CDR3 nucleotide sequence: TGCAGCGTGGGCGGGACAGCGGGAGGGCGAGGAGAGACCCAGTACTTC. Protein: CSVGGTAGGRGETQYF.

The J gene is TRBJ2-7, the V gene TRBV18; TRBD1 agrees at 11 bases. Germline V gene lookup returns CDR1 KGHSH and CDR2 LQKENI. With V trimmed by 0 bases and J by 4 bases, 8 bases remained unmatched. CDR3 length: 17 amino acids. CDR3 region: CASSPPVFGQGAYEQYF. The DNA of the CDR3 is TGTGCCAGCTCACCACCGGTTTTTGGACAGGGGGCATACGAGCAGTACTTC.

This clone was picked up a small number of times. The CDR3 nucleotides are TGTGCCAGCAGCCCCAGCACAGATACGCAGTATTTT. This sequence encodes CASSPSTDTQYF. J is TRBJ2-3 and V is TRBV9; no reliable D call. The CDR3 runs to 12 residues. The V end was cut by 4 bases, the J end by 0 bases, with 3 bases between. The germline V gene encodes CDR1 SGDLS and CDR2 YYNGEE.

V usage is TRBV5-6 and J usage is TRBJ2-7; 7 nucleotides align to TRBD1. Unmatched junction bases numbered 11, after V lost 6 bases and J lost 2 bases. CDR3 length: 15 amino acids. CDR1 SGHDT and CDR2 YYEEEE come from the germline V gene. CDR3 sequence reads: CASTGDRALTYEQYF. DNA for the CDR3: TGTGCCAGCACCGGCGACAGGGCCCTGACCTACGAGCAGTACTTC.

Points on this clone: Other DNA sequences in the same sample also yield this CDR3. The chain combines TRBV6-5 with TRBJ2-5, with D possibly matching TRBD1 (6 bases). CDR3 length equals 14 residues. Trimming shortened V by 2 bases and J by 4 bases, and 11 bases separated the two germline ends. Germline CDR1 reads MNHEY; CDR2 reads SVGAGI. This CDR3 reads CASSYAGAPETQYF. The CDR3 nucleotides read TGTGCCAGCAGTTACGCAGGGGCCCCAGAGACCCAGTACTTC.

This clone was recorded a few times. This chain uses TRBV7-7 with TRBJ2-5, with 8 bases that match TRBD2. The CDR3 has 16 residues. The ends lost 0 bases at V and 1 base at J; junction bases unmatched: 4. In germline, CDR1 is SSHAT, CDR2 FNYEAQ (reference sequence). The CDR3 coding sequence is TGTGCCAGCAGCTTAGCGCCCGCGGGAGGCCAAGAGACCCAGTACTTC. As protein: CASSLAPAGGQETQYF.

The chain is built from TRBV6-4 and TRBJ2-4; D possibly uses TRBD1 or TRBD2 (5 bases each). CDR1 MRHNA and CDR2 SNTAGT come from the germline V gene. The CDR3 spans 12 residues. V lost 0 bases and J 15 bases, leaving 12 bases between the germline ends. The CDR3 region has the DNA TGTGCCAGCAGTGACTCTGGGGGTCTGAGGTACTTC. Its protein product is CASSDSGGLRYF.

There are a few counts of this clone. Other DNA sequences from this sample encode an identical CDR3 as well. V gene TRBV7-9 combines with J gene TRBJ1-1; 7 nucleotides match TRBD1. V lost 3 bases to trimming and J lost 1 base; unmatched junction nucleotides: 2. The CDR3 length is 14 residues. CDR1 is SEHNR, CDR2 FQNEAQ, per germline (reference sequence). The CDR3 region is CASSLGQSNTEAFF. CDR3 nucleotide sequence: TGTGCCAGCAGCTTGGGACAGTCGAACACTGAAGCTTTCTTT.

The chain uses TRBV11-2 and TRBJ2-5; the D is unclear. The DNA end is a closer match to TRBJ2-7, so the J assignment may be wrong. Germline CDR1 is SGHAT and CDR2 is FQNNGV. The length of the CDR3 is 15 residues. The CDR3 sequence: CASSLEGYTSYEQYF. The CDR3 DNA sequence: TGTGCCAGCAGCTTAGAGGGCTATACTTCCTACGAGCAGTACTTC.

The gene calls are TRBV9 and TRBJ2-3, with D hard to call. Trimming removed 4 bases from V and 0 bases from J, with 15 bases in between. CDR3 length: 16 residues. Germline V lookup: CDR1 SGDLS, CDR2 YYNGEE. The CDR3 loop is CASSPMPWLSTDTQYF. CDR3 nucleotide sequence: TGTGCCAGCAGCCCGATGCCCTGGTTGAGCACAGATACGCAGTATTTT.

This chain connects TRBV5-4 to TRBJ2-2, with 10 bases fitting TRBD1. Germline lookup yields CDR1 SGHNT and CDR2 YYREEE (reference sequence). V trimming: 3 bases; J trimming: 6 bases; junction bases outside the gene matches: 5. This CDR3 contains 15 residues. The CDR3 is CASSSGQGRSGELFF. In DNA form, the CDR3 reads TGTGCCAGCAGCTCGGGACAGGGGAGGTCCGGGGAGCTGTTTTTT. Filled out from reference TRBV5-4 and TRBJ2-2, the complete variable domain reads ETGVTQSPTHLIKTRGQQVTLRCSSQSGHNTVSWYQQALGQGPQFIFQYYREEENGRGNFPPRFSGLQFPNYSSELNVNALELDDSALYLCASSSGQGRSGELFFGEGSRLTVL.

The rearrangement joins TRBV5-1 to TRBJ2-1; 10 bases align to TRBD2. V lost 4 bases, J lost 9 bases, and 13 bases stayed unmatched. This CDR3 has 16 amino acids. Germline V gene sequence: CDR1 SGHRS, CDR2 YFSETQ. The DNA for the CDR3 is TGCGCCAGCAGCCCGGAGATGGTAGCGGGAGGCTCTGAGCAGTTCTTC. Translated, it gives CASSPEMVAGGSEQFF.

This clone showed up just once. V is TRBV20-1 and J is TRBJ2-3; no definite D call. This CDR3 is built from 9 residues. CDR1 is DFQATT, CDR2 SNEGSKA, per germline (reference sequence). The DNA for the CDR3 is TGCAGGGCCCCAGATACGCAGTATTTT. Translating it yields CRAPDTQYF.

This clone has only a few counts. The genes are TRBV4-1 and TRBJ1-2, with D unclear. Trimming took off 3 bases at V and 5 bases at J, with 10 bases between the two ends. The CDR3 loop spans 13 amino acids. CDR1 is MGHRA, CDR2 YSYEKL, per germline. CDR3 bases: TGCGCCAGCAGCCAGACCGCACGGTATGGCTACACCTTC. Its protein is CASSQTARYGYTF.

The rearrangement uses TRBV5-1 and TRBJ2-3; D may be TRBD1 (5 bases). Per germline, CDR1 SGHRS and CDR2 YFSETQ. CDR3 length equals 14 residues. Trimming shortened V by 0 bases and J by 1 base, and 6 bases separated the two germline ends. CDR3 region: CASSLGGGTDTQYF. CDR3 sequence (DNA): TGCGCCAGCAGCTTGGGGGGCGGCACAGATACGCAGTATTTT.

This chain uses TRBV19 with TRBJ1-2; unclear D gene. V lost 4 bases and J lost 5, with 14 bases in between. This CDR3 is 14 amino acids long. The germline V gene has CDR1 LNHDA and CDR2 SQIVND (reference sequence). The CDR3 bases are TGTGCCAGTAGTAGGCGTAAAGGCCTTTATGGCTACACCTTC. It encodes CASSRRKGLYGYTF. The full variable domain, its missing parts supplied by reference TRBV19 and TRBJ1-2, is DGGITQSPKYLFRKEGQNVTLSCEQNLNHDAMYWYRQDPGQGLRLIYYSQIVNDFQKGDIAEGYSVSREKKESFPLTVTSAQKNPTAFYLCASSRRKGLYGYTFGSGTRLTVV.

J is TRBJ2-2 and V is TRBV5-1; the D is unclear. Germline CDR1 is SGHRS and CDR2 is YFSETQ. Trimming took off 0 bases at V and 6 bases at J, with 6 bases between the two ends. This CDR3 comprises 13 residues. In DNA form, the CDR3 reads TGCGCCAGCAGCTTGGCCCCGGCCGGGGAGCTGTTTTTT. Its translation: CASSLAPAGELFF.

The rearrangement links TRBV5-1 to TRBJ2-6; no clear D gene. The CDR3 runs 16 residues. The germline CDR1 and CDR2 sequences are SGHRS and YFSETQ. The V and J ends lost 4 bases and 0 bases respectively, with 11 bases between them. The CDR3 spells CASSPLVGSGANVLTF. As DNA, the CDR3 is TGCGCCAGCAGCCCTTTGGTGGGCTCTGGGGCCAACGTCCTGACTTTC.

Concerning this clone itself: Other DNA variants within this sample encode the same CDR3. This sequence joins TRBV6-5 and TRBJ2-7; a weak D match, TRBD2 (5 bases). Deletions cut 0 bases from V and 2 bases from J, with 11 bases between. This CDR3 is 15 amino acids long. Germline V gives CDR1 MNHEY, CDR2 SVGAGI. CDR3 coding DNA: TGTGCCAGCAGTTACTCGGCTAGCCCTACCTACGAGCAGTACTTC. Translating gives CASSYSASPTYEQYF.

This clone was observed a few times. The rearrangement links TRBV2 to TRBJ1-5; D is undetermined. Germline CDR1 reads SNHLY; CDR2 reads FYNNEI. V was clipped by 6 bases and J by 0 bases, with 9 bases between them. CDR3 length: 14 residues. This chain's CDR3 is CASSRQYSNQPQHF. Here the CDR3 DNA reads TGTGCCAGCAGCCGCCAGTATAGCAATCAGCCCCAGCATTTT.

This sequence joins TRBV19 and TRBJ1-5, with 7 positions matching TRBD1. CDR3 length: 14 amino acids. Unmatched junction bases numbered 4, after V lost 5 bases and J lost 3 bases. Germline CDR1 LNHDA, CDR2 SQIVND (reference sequence). CDR3 residues: CASSRDSHNQPQHF. The CDR3 nucleotides read TGTGCCAGTAGTCGGGACAGCCACAATCAGCCCCAGCATTTT.

This chain's CDR3 is CASSPGLADSYEQYF. CDR3 nucleotides: TGTGCCAGCTCACCTGGACTAGCGGATTCCTACGAGCAGTACTTC. This rearrangement joins TRBV18 to TRBJ2-7; TRBD2 aligns across 10 bases. Germline V lookup: CDR1 KGHSH, CDR2 LQKENI. V lost 3 bases to trimming and J lost 1 base; unmatched junction nucleotides: 3. The CDR3 runs to 15 residues.

This chain joins TRBV7-3 and TRBJ2-3; the D gene is possibly TRBD2 (6 bases). V was trimmed by 1 base and J by 1 base, leaving 15 bases between them. The CDR3 runs to 17 residues. Germline assignment: CDR1 SGHTA and CDR2 FQGTGA. The CDR3 protein is CASSLIAGRWGTDTQYF. The CDR3 DNA sequence: TGTGCCAGCAGCTTAATCGCGGGAAGGTGGGGCACAGATACGCAGTATTTT.

This chain connects TRBV5-1 to TRBJ2-5; D call uncertain. V gave up 4 bases and J gave up 2 bases, with 21 bases separating them. This CDR3 comprises 17 residues. Germline V gives CDR1 SGHRS, CDR2 YFSETQ. This CDR3 is CASSPGGGGRLQETQYF. CDR3 coding DNA: TGCGCCAGCAGCCCCGGCGGCGGCGGTAGGCTTCAAGAGACCCAGTACTTC.